The text below deals with one TCR beta chain. The antigen is undetermined. With V trimmed by 7 bases and J by 4 bases, 9 bases remained unmatched. This CDR3 spans 14 amino acids. Germline V gene lookup returns CDR1 SNHLY and CDR2 FYNNEI. The time point here: week 47, end of study. Topical imiquimod accompanied each vaccine dose, which consisted of 300 ug of mutant IDH1 20-mer peptide. Each patient was administered eight vaccinations, scheduled in weeks 1, 3, 5, 7, 11, 15, 19 and 23. These data are taken from a study of a mutant IDH1 vaccine in newly diagnosed glioma. Produced via immunoSEQ multiplex PCR; TCRdb's table is partial and in-frame only. The sample has over 45,000 clones, about 71% seen once; the top ten hold 5.3%.

This clonotype was obtained from a man between 50 and 59 years old with glioma. This material consisted of PBMCs, taken from a glioma patient whose treatment included an IDH1 peptide vaccine. The chain joins TRBV2 to TRBJ2-5; the match to TRBD2 covers 7 bases. In DNA, the CDR3 is TGTGCCAGCAACCCAGCGGGGAGTAGAGAGACCCAGTACTTC. It encodes CASNPAGSRETQYF.